A selection of T cell receptor beta chains follows, all from one sample in a study of T-cell memory formation after mild COVID-19. TCRdb re-called the 5' RACE reads through MiXCR, storing one row per CDR3 protein. The sample contains approximately 40,000 distinct CDR3 sequences, roughly an eighth of which appear only once. The sequencing input was PBMCs or a T cell subset sorted from them (not recorded which). These receptors came from a young man who had mild COVID-19 (a few samples of this study predate the infection). Cell type and time point are not known. CDR3s include the opening cysteine and the closing phenylalanine or tryptophan.

j_gene | v_gene | CDR3aa
TRBJ2-5 | TRBV12-3/TRBV12-4 | CASSLGASVQETQYF
TRBJ2-3 | TRBV7-2 | CASTNRQGTDTQYF
TRBJ2-3 | TRBV6-6 | CASSYTGLAGVSSTDTQYF
TRBJ2-1 | TRBV28 | CASSSFDRDFGHEQFF
TRBJ2-1 | TRBV6-4 | CASSRGEYNEQFF
TRBJ2-3 | TRBV7-8 | CASSSMRGVPFSTDTQYF
TRBJ2-1 | TRBV7-3 | CASSLSGTYNEQFF
TRBJ1-1 | TRBV9 | CASSVEQNTEAFF
TRBJ2-2 | TRBV25-1 | CASQRGGELFF
TRBJ1-6 | TRBV7-7 | CASSLVPNSPLHF
TRBJ2-1 | TRBV12-3/TRBV12-4 | CASSPRGQLRNEQFF
TRBJ2-1 | TRBV6-2/TRBV6-3 | CASRQRGVDNEQFF
TRBJ1-2 | TRBV12-3/TRBV12-4 | CASSSRVGGYTF
TRBJ2-3 | TRBV3-1 | CASSPSGGPTDTQYF
TRBJ1-6 | TRBV25-1 | CASSDSGGQAGSPLHF
TRBJ2-1 | TRBV18 | CASSPLRGEQFF
TRBJ1-5 | TRBV6-2/TRBV6-3 | CASSSLDRGDNQPQHF
TRBJ1-2 | TRBV5-1 | CASSLGGGAQRISGYTF
TRBJ1-5 | TRBV12-3/TRBV12-4 | CASSPQGTDQPQHF
TRBJ1-2 | TRBV12-1 | CASSLLIFNYGYTF
TRBJ1-4 | TRBV7-2 | CASSLRSRQGGEKLFF
TRBJ2-7 | TRBV4-3 | CASSQDGAAGKFVQYF
TRBJ1-2 | TRBV12-3/TRBV12-4 | CASSFNPEYYGYTF
TRBJ2-1 | TRBV5-1 | CASSLVPGLRSEQFF
TRBJ1-5 | TRBV18 | CASSPGGGADQPQHF
TRBJ2-3 | TRBV24-1 | CATSGSTDTQYF
TRBJ2-2 | TRBV12-3/TRBV12-4 | CASTFDWASTGELFF
TRBJ1-1 | TRBV7-2 | CASSVTGNTEAFF
TRBJ1-2 | TRBV19 | CASSRDGTNYGYTF
TRBJ2-2 | TRBV7-3 | CASSLGFTGVPGELFF
TRBJ2-1 | TRBV7-2 | CASSFRVSGPEQFF
TRBJ1-1 | TRBV20-1 | CSARVPLGTAASQAFF
TRBJ2-3 | TRBV20-1 | CSARQGITDTQYF
TRBJ2-7 | TRBV3-1 | CASSQEGVDEQYF
TRBJ2-3 | TRBV3-1 | CASSRRGLAGNTDTQYF
TRBJ2-2 | TRBV7-2 | CASSLAQGGTGELFF
TRBJ1-5 | TRBV10-3 | CAISESGASDQPQHF
TRBJ2-3 | TRBV12-3/TRBV12-4 | CASSFGSGGRLGTDTQYF
TRBJ1-5 | TRBV7-2 | CASSSASWGQPQHF